What follows are 15 T cell receptor beta chains derived from one specimen sequenced in a study of breast tumors, draining lymph nodes, adjacent tissues. A single record per CDR3 protein comes from TCRdb applying MiXCR to the multiplex PCR reads. The top ten hold more than 1.3% of the sample, which has fewer than 250,000 distinct CDR3 sequences, less than 40% seen once. Axillary draining lymph nodes of breast cancer patients supplied the node samples. Sequences were obtained from axillary lymph node tissue. Receptors were obtained from a female donor with breast cancer. Some clones in this sample may be carry-over from other donors' samples.

About this clonotype itself: No DNA is shown, since the ends of the CDR3 on it are uncertain; the CDR3 is the one TCRdb lists. The chain links TRBV11-1 to TRBJ1-2. Germline values: CDR1 SGHAT, CDR2 FQDESV (reference sequence). Termini included, the CDR3 measures 20 amino acids. CDR3: CASSFYICSATPMGVDGYTF.

This clonotype was counted many times. V usage is TRBV20-1 and J usage is TRBJ2-1; 7 bases fit TRBD2. V gave up 3 bases and J gave up 3 bases; unmatched junction bases: 2. The CDR3 length is 13 residues. Germline CDR1 and CDR2: DFQATT and SNEGSKA (reference sequence). CDR3 DNA: TGCAGTGCTAGGTGGGGGGGCTACAATGAGCAGTTCTTC. This encodes CSARWGGYNEQFF.

Turning to this clonotype: Possible read error: a much larger clone is one base away. The V and J genes are TRBV20-1 and TRBJ2-5; D gene uncertain. V lost 5 bases to trimming and J lost 2 bases, with 21 bases between them. CDR3 length: 16 residues. CDR1 and CDR2 (germline): DFQATT, SNEGSKA (reference sequence). CDR3 region: CSAYLAAPKAQETQYF. In DNA form, the CDR3 reads TGCAGTGCTTACCTCGCAGCTCCGAAAGCACAAGAGACCCAGTACTTC.

This clonotype appeared many times. The rearrangement links TRBV20-1 to TRBJ2-1, with 7 bases matching TRBD2. J lost 3 bases, V lost 4 bases, and 9 bases had no gene match. CDR3 length: 15 residues. Germline CDR1 and CDR2: DFQATT and SNEGSKA (reference sequence). The chain's CDR3 is CSATRLAVIYNEQFF. CDR3 sequence (DNA): TGCAGTGCTACTAGGCTAGCGGTAATCTACAATGAGCAGTTCTTC.

This chain links TRBV24-1 with TRBJ2-3; 7 bases are a match to TRBD1. V was pared by 3 bases and J by 3 bases, with 5 bases of the junction left unmatched. CDR1 and CDR2 from the germline V gene are KGHDR and SFDVKD. The CDR3 is 15 amino acids. CDR3 nucleotides: TGTGCCACCAGTGATCGGACAGGAGCAACAGATACGCAGTATTTT. It codes for CATSDRTGATDTQYF.

Ten or more counts support this clonotype. CDR3 sequence (DNA): TGTGCCAGCAGCTCACTCCAGACAGGGCTAAGCTCCTACGAGCAGTACTTC. Amino acid sequence: CASSSLQTGLSSYEQYF. This chain uses TRBV2 with TRBJ2-7; 7 bases agree with TRBD1. The germline CDR1 and CDR2 sequences are SNHLY and FYNNEI. This CDR3 is 17 amino acids long. The V segment lost 6 bases and the J segment 0 bases; nucleotides outside the gene matches: 14.

This clonotype was observed at least ten times. The chain is built from TRBV28 and TRBJ1-5, with D possibly being TRBD1 (5 bases). V was pared by 0 bases and J by 4 bases, with 13 bases between. The germline V gene encodes CDR1 MDHEN and CDR2 SYDVKM. This CDR3 contains 16 residues. In DNA form, the CDR3 reads TGTGCCAGCAGTTTATGGCAGGGAGGTAGAAATCAGCCCCAGCATTTT. Translated: CASSLWQGGRNQPQHF. The whole variable domain, remainder taken from reference TRBV28 and TRBJ1-5, is DVKVTQSSRYLVKRTGEKVFLECVQDMDHENMFWYRQDPGLGLRLIYFSYDVKMKEKGDIPEGYSVSREKKERFSLILESASTNQTSMYLCASSLWQGGRNQPQHFGDGTRLSIL.

Of note for this clonotype: The conserved phenylalanine or tryptophan normally closing the CDR3 is absent here, so this likely arose from a read error. The chain links TRBV7-8 to TRBJ2-7; D might be TRBD1 (5 bases). Per the germline V gene, CDR1 is SGHVS and CDR2 is FQNEAQ. Deletions cut 5 bases from V and 10 bases from J, with 21 bases between. The CDR3 loop spans 14 amino acids. The CDR3 protein is CASSERGRVLGQYL. The CDR3 nucleotides are TGTGCCAGCAGCGAAAGGGGCAGGGTTTTAGGACAGTACCTC.

In its sample, this clonotype was seen many times. Given a much more abundant clone one base away, this may be a read error. The chain has TRBV20-1 and TRBJ2-5; D may be TRBD2 (6 bases). This CDR3 spans 12 amino acids. The germline gives CDR1 DFQATT, CDR2 SNEGSKA (reference sequence). The CDR3 DNA is TGCAGTGCTAGGGGGACTCAAGAGACCCCGTACTTC. This sequence encodes CSARGTQETPYF.

J is TRBJ2-1 and V is TRBV7-6; 9 bases align to TRBD2. CDR1 and CDR2 (germline): SGHVS, FNYEAQ. CDR3 size: 18 residues. The ends lost 4 bases at V and 9 bases at J; junction bases unmatched: 19. CDR3 loop: CASSSLGPYAGGPGEQFF. The CDR3 DNA is TGTGCCAGCAGCTCCCTGGGACCTTATGCGGGAGGGCCAGGTGAGCAGTTCTTC.

This clonotype showed up many times. The chain carries TRBV6-1 and TRBJ2-1; D call uncertain. This CDR3 has 15 amino acids. Trimming stripped 2 bases from V and 0 bases from J, with 8 bases between. Germline CDR1 MNHNS, CDR2 SASEGT. CDR3 coding DNA: TGTGCCAGCAGTGAATATCAGAACTCCTACAATGAGCAGTTCTTC. Its translation: CASSEYQNSYNEQFF.

This clonotype was detected ten times or more. The rearrangement joins TRBV12-3 or TRBV12-4 to TRBJ1-3, with 9 nucleotides matching TRBD1. The CDR3 has 14 amino acids. With 6 bases clipped from V and 2 bases from J, the junction kept 2 bases outside the gene matches. Here the CDR3 DNA reads TGTGCCAGCAGACGACAGGGGGCTGGAAACACCATATATTTT. This gives the protein CASRRQGAGNTIYF.

This clonotype was counted a few times. Since a much larger clone is just one base distant, this may be a read error. The chain recombines TRBV6-1 with TRBJ1-3; no definite D call. The CDR3 is 15 residues long. Looked up from germline, CDR1 is MNHNS and CDR2 is SASEGT. CDR3 in amino acids: CAGSEASFSGNTIYF. The CDR3 DNA reads TGTGCCGGCAGTGAAGCGAGCTTCTCTGGAAACACCATATATTTT.

At least ten counts were recorded for this clonotype. V gene TRBV6-5 combines with J gene TRBJ1-4; the D is unclear. V lost 7 bases and J lost 8, with 17 bases in between. CDR3 size: 14 residues. Germline V gene sequence: CDR1 MNHEY, CDR2 SVGAGI. The CDR3 sequence is CASTTSGRYEKLFF. CDR3 nucleotide sequence: TGTGCCAGCACGACCAGCGGGAGGTACGAAAAACTGTTTTTT.

This clonotype has ten or more counts. J is TRBJ1-5 and V is TRBV11-2, with 7 bases that match TRBD1. This CDR3 has 15 amino acids. V was clipped by 5 bases and J by 2 bases; unmatched bases: 6. Germline V gene data show CDR1 as SGHAT and CDR2 as FQNNGV. Written as DNA, the CDR3 is TGTGCCAGCAGCCAGAACCAGGGGGGCAATCAGCCCCAGCATTTT. Its protein product is CASSQNQGGNQPQHF.